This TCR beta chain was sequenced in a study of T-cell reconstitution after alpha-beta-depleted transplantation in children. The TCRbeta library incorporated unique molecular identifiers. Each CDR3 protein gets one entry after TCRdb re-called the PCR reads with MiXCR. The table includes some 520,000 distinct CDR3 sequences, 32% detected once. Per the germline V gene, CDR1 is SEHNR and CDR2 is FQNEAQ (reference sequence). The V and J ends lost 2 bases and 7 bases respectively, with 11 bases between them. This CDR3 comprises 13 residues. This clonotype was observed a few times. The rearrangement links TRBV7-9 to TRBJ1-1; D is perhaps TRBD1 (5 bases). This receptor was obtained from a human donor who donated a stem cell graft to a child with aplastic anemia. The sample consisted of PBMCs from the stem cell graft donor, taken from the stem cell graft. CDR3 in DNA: TGTGCCAGCAGCTTAATTAGGCAGGGTGAAGCTTTCTTT. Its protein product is CASSLIRQGEAFF.